Below, one T cell receptor (beta chain) is given with its context. The data originate from a study of shared clonotypes between healthy human individuals. The CDR3 totals 15 residues. CDR1 and CDR2 (germline): KGHSH, LQKENI. Trimming took 3 bases from V and 5 from J; bases not matched to a gene: 8. Across several immunoSEQ plates, the genomic DNA of each subset was split evenly. The repertoire was sequenced with immunoSEQ multiplex PCR; TCRdb's copy has only in-frame clones and lacks some. The sample lists just over 2,000,000 clones; 95% were seen once. The sequencing input was naive CD4+ T cells sorted from blood. Subset described: CD45RA+ positively selected. The receptor was isolated from a man younger than 30 in good health. The genes are TRBV18 and TRBJ2-7, with TRBD1 matching over 9 bases. The CDR3 DNA sequence: TGTGCCAGCTCACCCCAGACAGGGGGTCCGAACGAGCAGTACTTC. Translating gives CASSPQTGGPNEQYF.